The 26 T cell receptor beta chains reported below all come from one sample, sequenced in a study of OX40 agonist ivuxolimab in advanced cancers. Here immunoSEQ multiplex PCR was the method, and the copy in TCRdb shows in-frame clones only, minus some. The profile shows 50,000 or so clones, roughly nine tenths of them singletons. Specimen: CD4+ or CD8+ T cells sorted from blood, collected in a trial of the OX40 agonist ivuxolimab. All receptors come from an adult with an advanced solid tumor such as melanoma, head and neck, liver or kidney cancer.

The chain couples TRBV5-6 to TRBJ2-5; D may be TRBD2 (5 bases). Germline assignment: CDR1 SGHDT and CDR2 YYEEEE. The CDR3 is 13 amino acids. The V end lost 7 bases, the J end lost 2 bases, and 12 bases lay between the germline ends. Here the CDR3 reads CASLKEGQETQYF. CDR3 nucleotides: TGTGCCAGCCTAAAAGAGGGACAAGAGACCCAGTACTTC.

The V and J genes are TRBV2 and TRBJ1-1; no definite D call. Trimming shortened V by 3 bases and J by 7 bases, and 12 bases separated the two germline ends. Germline CDR1 SNHLY, CDR2 FYNNEI. The CDR3 contains 13 residues. As DNA, the CDR3 is TGTGCCAGCAGTGATATGCTTGACCTTGAAGCTTTCTTT. This translates into CASSDMLDLEAFF. Full variable domain (rest looked up from reference TRBV2 and TRBJ1-1): EPEVTQTPSHQVTQMGQEVILRCVPISNHLYFYWYRQILGQKVEFLVSFYNNEISEKSEIFDDQFSVERPDGSNFTLKIRSTKLEDSAMYFCASSDMLDLEAFFGQGTRLTVV.

The chain carries TRBV27 and TRBJ2-7, with D tentatively TRBD2 (6 bases). Between the trimmed V and J ends, which lost 8 bases and 5 bases, there was a span of 19 bases. CDR3 size: 14 residues. The germline CDR1 and CDR2 sequences are MNHEY and SMNVEV (reference sequence). The CDR3: CASGTSRIINEQYF. CDR3 DNA sequence: TGTGCCAGCGGGACTTCCCGAATAATCAACGAGCAGTACTTC.

The gene calls are TRBV2 and TRBJ2-6; D unclear. The CDR3 loop spans 15 amino acids. Trimming cost V 1 base and J 3 bases, with 7 bases left between them. Per germline, CDR1 SNHLY and CDR2 FYNNEI. Here the CDR3 DNA reads TGTGCCAGCAGTGAAGAAGGGTTTGGGGCCAACGTCCTGACTTTC. Translating gives CASSEEGFGANVLTF.

This clone was picked up one time. The CDR3 protein is CASSVGSSGGTDTQYF. For the CDR3, the DNA is TGTGCCAGCAGCGTAGGGTCTAGCGGGGGTACAGATACGCAGTATTTT. This chain connects TRBV9 to TRBJ2-3; TRBD2 agrees at 10 bases. CDR1 is SGDLS and CDR2 is YYNGEE in the germline V gene. CDR3 size: 16 residues. V was pared by 0 bases and J by 3 bases, with 4 bases of the junction left unmatched.

CDR3: CASATGDTSFGDTQYF. CDR3 coding DNA: TGTGCTAGTGCCACTGGGGACACCTCATTCGGCGATACGCAGTATTTT. The chain carries TRBV12-5 and TRBJ2-3, with D tentatively TRBD1 (6 bases). The germline CDR1 and CDR2 sequences are LGHNT and FRNRAP. The CDR3 sequence is 16 residues long. The ends were cut back, 7 bases at V and 6 bases at J, with 23 bases in the middle.

The J gene is TRBJ1-1, the V gene TRBV28; D remains unclear. This CDR3 is built from 10 residues. The germline V and J ends were trimmed by 8 bases and 4 bases, with 5 bases remaining between them. The germline V gene has CDR1 MDHEN and CDR2 SYDVKM. The chain's CDR3 is CASVGTEAFF. Here the CDR3 DNA reads TGTGCCAGCGTGGGCACTGAAGCTTTCTTT. Together with reference TRBV28 and TRBJ1-1, the CDR3 gives the full variable domain: DVKVTQSSRYLVKRTGEKVFLECVQDMDHENMFWYRQDPGLGLRLIYFSYDVKMKEKGDIPEGYSVSREKKERFSLILESASTNQTSMYLCASVGTEAFFGQGTRLTVV.

This sequence joins TRBV6-5 and TRBJ1-1, with D unresolved. Germline V lookup: CDR1 MNHEY, CDR2 SVGAGI. Trimming shortened V by 5 bases and J by 0 bases, and 10 bases separated the two germline ends. The CDR3 is 14 residues long. This chain's CDR3 is CASSKIEMNTEAFF. The CDR3 DNA is TGTGCCAGCAGTAAAATTGAGATGAACACTGAAGCTTTCTTT.

CDR3 amino acids: CASSEGATWDTQYF. In nucleotides, the CDR3 is TGTGCCAGCAGTGAAGGGGCCACATGGGATACGCAGTATTTT. This sequence joins TRBV6-1 and TRBJ2-3; no clear D. V lost 1 base to trimming and J lost 6 bases, with 11 bases between them. Germline-derived CDR1 and CDR2 are MNHNS and SASEGT. CDR3 size: 14 residues.

The gene calls are TRBV18 and TRBJ1-2; unclear D gene. Germline V gene sequence: CDR1 KGHSH, CDR2 LQKENI. Trimming took off 2 bases at V and 2 bases at J, with 9 bases between the two ends. This CDR3 has 14 amino acids. The CDR3 region is CASSPEAANYGYTF. CDR3 sequence (DNA): TGTGCCAGCTCACCAGAGGCAGCAAACTATGGCTACACCTTC.

The chain uses TRBV7-6 and TRBJ1-6; 9 bases match TRBD1. This CDR3 contains 15 residues. Trimming took 4 bases from V and 10 from J; bases not matched to a gene: 8. Germline lookup yields CDR1 SGHVS and CDR2 FNYEAQ. CDR3 nucleotide sequence: TGTGCCAGCAGCTCCGAGGGACAGGGTCGATCACCCCTCCACTTT. It yields the protein CASSSEGQGRSPLHF.

The chain combines TRBV19 with TRBJ1-4, with D hard to call. This CDR3 contains 13 residues. V was trimmed by 11 bases and J by 4 bases, leaving 14 bases between them. Germline loops: CDR1 LNHDA, CDR2 SQIVND (reference sequence). CDR3 bases: TGTGCCTCGGTGGGAGCTGATAATGAAAAACTGTTTTTT. It specifies CASVGADNEKLFF.

The chain has TRBV5-1 and TRBJ1-5, with D possibly matching TRBD1 (5 bases). The CDR3 has 15 amino acids. Germline CDR1 is SGHRS and CDR2 is YFSETQ. V lost 2 bases and J lost 4, with 13 bases in between. Here the CDR3 reads CASSFTGGENQPQHF. The CDR3 bases are TGCGCCAGCAGCTTTACAGGAGGGGAGAATCAGCCCCAGCATTTT.

The chain has TRBV5-4 and TRBJ2-7; D assignment may be TRBD1 or TRBD2 (5 bases each). With 2 bases removed from V and 0 bases from J, the gap between germline ends came to 18 bases. There are 17 residues in the CDR3. From germline, CDR1 is SGHNT and CDR2 YYREEE (reference sequence). CDR3 sequence (DNA): TGTGCCAGCAGCTTTGGGTCGGCGAGGGGTGTCTCCTACGAGCAGTACTTC. This sequence encodes CASSFGSARGVSYEQYF.

The gene calls are TRBV7-9 and TRBJ2-5; possibly TRBD1 or TRBD2 for D (5 bases each). The germline CDR1 and CDR2 sequences are SEHNR and FQNEAQ (reference sequence). Trimming pared 5 bases from V and 5 bases from J, leaving 18 bases between. The CDR3 has 15 residues. The CDR3 DNA is TGTGCCAGCAGCGAAGGTTTGGCGTGGGGGGAGACCCAGTACTTC. This translates into CASSEGLAWGETQYF.

The V call is TRBV5-8, the J call TRBJ2-1, with TRBD2 matching over 7 bases. The V gene end was trimmed by 3 bases and the J gene end by 6 bases; junction bases not matched to a gene: 12. CDR3 length: 16 residues. Germline V lookup: CDR1 SGHTS, CDR2 YDEGEE. CDR3 DNA: TGTGCCAGCAGCTCAACCGGGACTACTTTAACCAATGAGCAGTTCTTC. As protein: CASSSTGTTLTNEQFF.

The V gene is TRBV6-5, the J gene TRBJ2-7; 10 bases align to TRBD1. Germline V gene sequence: CDR1 MNHEY, CDR2 SVGAGI. The CDR3 consists of 14 residues. V gave up 7 bases and J gave up 4 bases; unmatched junction bases: 7. CDR3 sequence reads: CASTNDRGLYEQYF. The CDR3 region has the DNA TGTGCCAGCACCAACGACAGGGGGCTGTACGAGCAGTACTTC.

This rearrangement joins TRBV28 to TRBJ1-2, with unresolved D. The CDR3 is made up of 15 amino acids. Germline V gives CDR1 MDHEN, CDR2 SYDVKM. Trimming shortened V by 2 bases and J by 8 bases, and 18 bases separated the two germline ends. CDR3 loop: CASSLVESLVEGYTF. In DNA form, the CDR3 reads TGTGCCAGCAGTTTAGTGGAGTCTCTGGTGGAAGGCTACACCTTC.

V usage is TRBV7-2 and J usage is TRBJ2-7; TRBD1 agrees at 8 bases. The CDR3 spans 15 residues. CDR1 and CDR2 from the germline V gene are SGHTA and FQGNSA. After removal of 4 bases from V and 3 bases from J, the junction contained 8 bases not matched to a gene. The CDR3 loop reads CASSSTAGQGYEQYF. CDR3 DNA sequence: TGTGCCAGCAGCTCGACCGCTGGACAGGGCTACGAGCAGTACTTC.

The chain uses TRBV5-1 and TRBJ2-5; a possible D gene is TRBD1 (7 bases). The V end lost 4 bases, the J end lost 5 bases, and 18 bases lay between the germline ends. This CDR3 has 15 amino acids. The germline V gene has CDR1 SGHRS and CDR2 YFSETQ. The DNA of the CDR3 is TGCGCCAGCAGCCTTCAACAGGGGAGGTTCGAGACCCAGTACTTC. Its translation: CASSLQQGRFETQYF.

The chain uses TRBV27 and TRBJ2-1; no firm D call. CDR1 is MNHEY and CDR2 is SMNVEV in the germline V gene (reference sequence). Trimming shortened V by 4 bases and J by 10 bases, and 8 bases separated the two germline ends. The CDR3 is 11 amino acids. CDR3 sequence (DNA): TGTGCCAGCAGTTCTTACCTGGAGCAGTTCTTC. Encoded protein: CASSSYLEQFF.

This chain uses TRBV27 with TRBJ1-6; D perhaps matches TRBD1 (5 bases). V shed 3 bases and J shed 8 bases, with 14 bases lying between them. Germline V gives CDR1 MNHEY, CDR2 SMNVEV (reference sequence). This CDR3 has 15 residues. CDR3 region: CASSFLRDSDSPLHF. The CDR3 DNA follows: TGTGCCAGCAGTTTTCTTCGGGACTCGGATTCACCCCTCCACTTT.

This chain joins TRBV11-2 and TRBJ2-7; 8 bases match TRBD1. Trimming took 6 bases from V and 2 from J; bases not matched to a gene: 6. This CDR3 is built from 14 residues. CDR1 is SGHAT, CDR2 FQNNGV, per germline. The CDR3 DNA follows: TGTGCCAGCAGTCCTCAGGGGGCGGCCTACGAGCAGTACTTC. This translates into CASSPQGAAYEQYF.

This clone appeared once. The chain carries TRBV30 and TRBJ1-4, with D perhaps TRBD1 (5 bases). This CDR3 spans 15 amino acids. Germline V CDR1 and CDR2: GTSNPN, SVGIG (reference sequence). Deletions cut 1 base from V and 3 bases from J, with 12 bases between. CDR3 nucleotides: TGTGCCTGGAGTGGTAAGGGGTTGGCTAATGAAAAACTGTTTTTT. Amino acid sequence: CAWSGKGLANEKLFF.

The gene calls are TRBV7-8 and TRBJ2-4; TRBD1 matches 7 bases. V lost 0 bases, J lost 3 bases, and 5 bases stayed unmatched. The CDR3 length is 16 residues. Germline V gene data show CDR1 as SGHVS and CDR2 as FQNEAQ. CDR3 nucleotides: TGTGCCAGCAGCTTAGCAGGGGGCGCGGACAAAAACATTCAGTACTTC. Its protein is CASSLAGGADKNIQYF.

This chain connects TRBV6-5 to TRBJ2-2, with 8 bases identical to TRBD1. The germline V gene encodes CDR1 MNHEY and CDR2 SVGAGI. The CDR3 has 15 amino acids. The V and J ends lost 2 bases and 8 bases, in that order; junction bases with no gene match: 7. In DNA, the CDR3 is TGTGCCAGCAGTTACACAGACAGGGGATTAGGGGAGCTGTTTTTT. Translated: CASSYTDRGLGELFF.